This TCR beta chain was sequenced during a study of shared clonotypes between healthy human individuals. A remark on this clone: Its target is unknown.

Study-level points and caveats: Shared across a few donors were 5% to 6% of the naive CD4 clonotypes.

CDR3 length equals 14 residues. Germline-derived CDR1 and CDR2 are SGHRS and YFSETQ. Trimming at V came to 4 bases and at J to 6 bases, leaving 6 bases not matched to a gene. TCRdb's copy holds only in-frame clones and misses some; the assay was immunoSEQ multiplex PCR. The sample includes more than 2 million clones, approximately 96% of them seen just once. The chain couples TRBV5-1 to TRBJ2-2, with 7 nucleotides matching TRBD2. This TCR was sampled from a young man in good health. The sample taken for sequencing was naive CD4+ T cells sorted from blood. Noted subset: CD45RA+ positively selected. In DNA form, the CDR3 reads TGCGCCAGCAGCCCAGGGACTACCGCCGGGGAGCTGTTTTTT. Protein product: CASSPGTTAGELFF.